This entry lists 31 T cell receptor beta chains sequenced from one sample in a study of neoadjuvant anti-PD-1 for oral cavity cancer. Noted time point: after neoadjuvant nivolumab, at surgical resection. Here immunoSEQ multiplex PCR was the method, and the copy in TCRdb shows in-frame clones only, minus some. Of about 13,000 clones in the sample, roughly 71% were seen once. The sequenced sample was PBMCs, obtained after nivolumab (anti-PD-1) treatment. The receptors were gathered from a person aged 40 to 85 with oral cavity squamous cell carcinoma.

The chain combines TRBV28 with TRBJ1-5; 8 bases are a match to TRBD1. With 8 bases clipped from V and 2 bases from J, the junction kept 11 bases outside the gene matches. The CDR3 is made up of 16 amino acids. Per the germline V gene, CDR1 is MDHEN and CDR2 is SYDVKM. The CDR3, as DNA: TGTGCCAGCGGAACGCGACAGGGGCCGGGCAATCAGCCCCAGCATTTT. Its translation: CASGTRQGPGNQPQHF.

V gene TRBV6-5 combines with J gene TRBJ2-1; 9 bases match TRBD2. CDR1 is MNHEY, CDR2 SVGAGI, per germline. There are 14 residues in the CDR3. V was clipped by 8 bases and J by 4 bases; unmatched bases: 6. The CDR3 region has the DNA TGTGCCAGCGGCAGGCGGGAGGGGTACAATGAGCAGTTCTTC. As protein: CASGRREGYNEQFF.

The V and J genes are TRBV11-2 and TRBJ2-7; 8 bases map to TRBD1. From germline, CDR1 is SGHAT and CDR2 FQNNGV. The CDR3 is 14 amino acids. With 1 base clipped from V and 3 bases from J, the junction kept 2 bases outside the gene matches. The CDR3 sequence: CASSLGTGIYEQYF. The CDR3 nucleotides are TGTGCCAGCAGCTTAGGGACAGGGATCTACGAGCAGTACTTC.

The CDR3: CASSVVNANYGYTF. Written as DNA, the CDR3 is TGTGCCAGCAGCGTCGTTAACGCTAACTATGGCTACACCTTC. The chain couples TRBV9 to TRBJ1-2; D not certain. Germline V gene lookup returns CDR1 SGDLS and CDR2 YYNGEE. V was trimmed by 2 bases and J by 0 bases, leaving 8 bases between them. The CDR3 consists of 14 residues.

The chain recombines TRBV15 with TRBJ2-7; TRBD2 matches at 14 bases. Germline V gives CDR1 LNHNV, CDR2 YYDKDF (reference sequence). V was pared by 1 base and J by 2 bases, with 1 base of the junction left unmatched. The CDR3 spans 16 residues. The CDR3 coding sequence is TGTGCCACCAGCAGAGGGACTAGCGGGAGGCCCTACGAGCAGTACTTC. Translating gives CATSRGTSGRPYEQYF.

This rearrangement joins TRBV2 to TRBJ2-1, with D perhaps assigned TRBD1 or TRBD2 (5 bases each). Trimming cost V 10 bases and J 10 bases, with 20 bases left between them. The CDR3 extends over 13 amino acids. Germline V gene data show CDR1 as SNHLY and CDR2 as FYNNEI. CDR3 sequence (DNA): TGTGCCACCACCAGGACGGGTGAGGGGGAGCAGTTCTTC. Protein sequence: CATTRTGEGEQFF.

The chain employs TRBV2 and TRBJ1-2; D is possibly TRBD1 (6 bases). CDR3 size: 14 residues. V lost 1 base to trimming and J lost 3 bases, with 9 bases between them. Germline V gene lookup returns CDR1 SNHLY and CDR2 FYNNEI. The CDR3: CASSEGYRDYGYTF. The CDR3 nucleotides read TGTGCCAGCAGTGAAGGGTACAGGGACTATGGCTACACCTTC.

The chain uses TRBV9 and TRBJ2-1; TRBD1 agrees at 11 bases. Germline V gives CDR1 SGDLS, CDR2 YYNGEE. V shed 0 bases, J shed 7 bases, and the junction held 3 bases outside the gene matches. The CDR3 contains 15 residues. CDR3 in amino acids: CASSVEGTGGNEQFF. CDR3 in DNA: TGTGCCAGCAGCGTAGAGGGGACAGGGGGGAATGAGCAGTTCTTC.

J is TRBJ2-7 and V is TRBV4-1, with D possibly being TRBD2 (6 bases). The germline V gene encodes CDR1 MGHRA and CDR2 YSYEKL. With 0 bases removed from V and 4 bases from J, the gap between germline ends came to 10 bases. The CDR3 contains 14 residues. Here the CDR3 DNA reads TGCGCCAGCAGCCAAGATCGGACTACATACGAGCAGTACTTC. Its protein is CASSQDRTTYEQYF.

The chain links TRBV19 to TRBJ2-1, with 12 bases that match TRBD2. This CDR3 is built from 15 residues. Trimming at V came to 5 bases and at J to 5 bases, leaving 4 bases not matched to a gene. Germline CDR1 reads LNHDA; CDR2 reads SQIVND (reference sequence). Written as DNA, the CDR3 is TGTGCCAGTAGTGAACTAGCGGGAGGTGACAATGAGCAGTTCTTC. Encoded protein: CASSELAGGDNEQFF.

The chain couples TRBV9 to TRBJ2-1; TRBD1 matches at 7 bases. With V trimmed by 0 bases and J by 6 bases, 3 bases remained unmatched. CDR1 SGDLS and CDR2 YYNGEE come from the germline V gene. The CDR3 is made up of 14 amino acids. The CDR3 reads CASSVEDRLNEQFF. CDR3 in DNA: TGTGCCAGCAGCGTAGAGGACAGGCTCAATGAGCAGTTCTTC. The whole variable domain, filled in from reference TRBV9 and TRBJ2-1, reads DSGVTQTPKHLITATGQRVTLRCSPRSGDLSVYWYQQSLDQGLQFLIQYYNGEERAKGNILERFSAQQFPDLHSELNLSSLELGDSALYFCASSVEDRLNEQFFGPGTRLTVL.

This sequence joins TRBV19 and TRBJ1-1, with D uncertain. CDR1 is LNHDA and CDR2 is SQIVND in the germline V gene (reference sequence). Trimming removed 0 bases at V and 0 bases at J, with 17 bases between. The CDR3 is 18 amino acids. This chain's CDR3 is CASSIDLGSGALNTEAFF. DNA for the CDR3: TGTGCCAGTAGTATAGATTTGGGGTCAGGCGCCTTGAACACTGAAGCTTTCTTT.

The genes are TRBV4-2 and TRBJ1-1; 8 nucleotides match TRBD1. V dropped 1 base and J dropped 7; count of bases not matched to a gene: 8. CDR3 length equals 15 residues. In germline, CDR1 is LGHNA, CDR2 YNFKEQ. CDR3 DNA: TGTGCCAGCAGCCAAGCCGGACAGGGCTCTGTTGAAGCTTTCTTT. Protein product: CASSQAGQGSVEAFF.

This chain joins TRBV7-3 and TRBJ2-7; D is undetermined. Germline lookup yields CDR1 SGHTA and CDR2 FQGTGA. Between the trimmed V and J ends, which lost 1 base and 0 bases, there was a span of 13 bases. This CDR3 spans 16 amino acids. The CDR3 spells CASSLIRKGCSYEQYF. The CDR3 coding sequence is TGTGCCAGCAGCTTAATCAGGAAGGGTTGCTCCTACGAGCAGTACTTC.

In its sample, this clone was seen a few times. The genes are TRBV7-9 and TRBJ2-5; D might be TRBD1 (7 bases). Germline values: CDR1 SEHNR, CDR2 FQNEAQ (reference sequence). The ends were cut back, 5 bases at V and 3 bases at J, with 10 bases in the middle. The length of the CDR3 is 13 residues. This CDR3 is CASSSRGEETQYF. CDR3 in DNA: TGTGCCAGCAGCAGCAGGGGGGAAGAGACCCAGTACTTC. The full variable domain, its missing parts supplied by reference TRBV7-9 and TRBJ2-5, is DTGVSQNPRHKITKRGQNVTFRCDPISEHNRLYWYRQTLGQGPEFLTYFQNEAQLEKSRLLSDRFSAERPKGSFSTLEIQRTEQGDSAMYLCASSSRGEETQYFGPGTRLLVL.

The rearrangement uses TRBV7-8 and TRBJ2-2; D is undetermined. CDR1 and CDR2 (germline): SGHVS, FQNEAQ. The CDR3 consists of 12 residues. Trimming took off 0 bases at V and 8 bases at J, with 4 bases between the two ends. The CDR3 region is CASSLAVGELFF. Written as DNA, the CDR3 is TGTGCCAGCAGCTTAGCGGTTGGGGAGCTGTTTTTT.

This clone appeared a few times. This rearrangement joins TRBV19 to TRBJ2-7; D might be TRBD2 (5 bases). CDR3 size: 12 residues. Trimming took 5 bases from V and 9 from J, leaving 14 bases between them. Germline CDR1 LNHDA, CDR2 SQIVND (reference sequence). The CDR3 protein is CASSVIGDVQYF. The CDR3 bases are TGTGCCAGTAGTGTGATCGGGGATGTGCAGTACTTC.

The genes are TRBV5-1 and TRBJ2-7; D possibly matches TRBD1 or TRBD2 (5 bases each). Per germline, CDR1 SGHRS and CDR2 YFSETQ. Trimming left V 0 bases short and J 0 bases short, with 10 bases between. The CDR3 covers 15 residues. The CDR3 DNA sequence: TGCGCCAGCAGCTTGGGTATGGGGGACTCCTACGAGCAGTACTTC. This sequence encodes CASSLGMGDSYEQYF.

The rearrangement uses TRBV5-6 and TRBJ2-2; 11 bases are a match to TRBD1. Germline-derived CDR1 and CDR2 are SGHDT and YYEEEE. The CDR3 has 18 amino acids. Trimming took 4 bases from V and 1 from J; bases not matched to a gene: 9. In DNA, the CDR3 is TGTGCCAGCAGCCAGTTCCCGGGACAGGGGGGGAACACCGGGGAGCTGTTTTTT. This encodes CASSQFPGQGGNTGELFF.

The chain couples TRBV10-1 to TRBJ2-2; 9 nucleotides align to TRBD1. V was clipped by 6 bases and J by 1 base; unmatched bases: 9. There are 17 residues in the CDR3. Germline loops: CDR1 WNHNN, CDR2 SYGVQD (reference sequence). The CDR3 DNA is TGCGCCAGCAGCAAAACCACGGGACAGGGGAACACCGGGGAGCTGTTTTTT. Its translation is CASSKTTGQGNTGELFF.

In DNA form, the CDR3 reads TGTGCCAGCAGCCAAGATCCGGCTAGCGGTTTCACAGATACGCAGTATTTT. Amino acid sequence: CASSQDPASGFTDTQYF. The chain links TRBV14 to TRBJ2-3; 7 bases line up with TRBD2. The V gene end was trimmed by 0 bases and the J gene end by 2 bases; junction bases not matched to a gene: 8. The germline V gene has CDR1 SGHDN and CDR2 FVKESK. The CDR3 has 17 residues.

A single count supports this clone. V is TRBV6-1 and J is TRBJ1-1, with a possible D match to TRBD1 (6 bases). The CDR3 loop spans 14 amino acids. V dropped 3 bases and J dropped 0 bases, with 8 bases sitting between them. The germline CDR1 and CDR2 sequences are MNHNS and SASEGT. Written as DNA, the CDR3 is TGTGCCAGCAGTGAGGCAGGGGTGAACACTGAAGCTTTCTTT. Its protein product is CASSEAGVNTEAFF.

This chain joins TRBV19 and TRBJ2-5, with D perhaps matching TRBD2 (5 bases). CDR1 is LNHDA, CDR2 SQIVND, per germline (reference sequence). Trimming shortened V by 1 base and J by 1 base, and 7 bases separated the two germline ends. The CDR3 is 14 amino acids. CDR3 nucleotides: TGTGCCAGTAGTATAGGAGGGAGCCAAGAGACCCAGTACTTC. This sequence encodes CASSIGGSQETQYF.

V gene TRBV10-1 combines with J gene TRBJ2-7, with D perhaps given as TRBD1 or TRBD2 (5 bases each). The germline V gene has CDR1 WNHNN and CDR2 SYGVQD (reference sequence). The CDR3 is 14 residues long. The V gene lost 3 bases and the J gene lost 3 bases, with 12 bases spanning the gap. The CDR3 region is CASSDGTTGYEQYF. In DNA form, the CDR3 reads TGCGCCAGCAGTGACGGGACGACGGGCTACGAGCAGTACTTC.

This clone was picked up a small number of times. Mismatch with germline at one junction end may stem from a read error. The chain combines TRBV19 with TRBJ1-1; weak D call: TRBD1 (5 bases). CDR1 LNHDA and CDR2 SQIVND come from the germline V gene (reference sequence). The CDR3 has 14 amino acids. The CDR3 coding sequence is TGTGCCAGTAGTCCTAAAACCCGGGGCACTGAAACTTTCTTT. As protein: CASSPKTRGTETFF.

V and J are TRBV19 and TRBJ1-1, with D unclear. The germline CDR1 and CDR2 sequences are LNHDA and SQIVND (reference sequence). Between the trimmed V and J ends, which lost 0 bases and 4 bases, there was a span of 6 bases. This CDR3 is 13 amino acids long. In DNA, the CDR3 is TGTGCCAGTAGTATAGATCGAGGCACTGAAGCTTTCTTT. This codes for CASSIDRGTEAFF.

The rearrangement links TRBV25-1 to TRBJ2-1; D is possibly TRBD2 (6 bases). The CDR3 consists of 16 residues. V shed 1 base and J shed 1 base, with 11 bases lying between them. In germline, CDR1 is MGHDK, CDR2 SYGVNS. CDR3 protein: CASSESGSGSYNEQFF. CDR3 coding DNA: TGTGCCAGCAGTGAATCGGGTAGCGGTTCCTACAATGAGCAGTTCTTC.

This clone has just a few counts. The chain uses TRBV28 and TRBJ1-2; D uncertain. Trimming pared 7 bases from V and 2 bases from J, leaving 14 bases between. This CDR3 is built from 14 residues. CDR1 is MDHEN, CDR2 SYDVKM, per germline. The CDR3 is CASKGEQKNYGYTF. The CDR3 nucleotides read TGTGCCAGCAAAGGAGAGCAGAAAAACTATGGCTACACCTTC.

This clone has more than one count but fewer than ten. The chain uses TRBV30 and TRBJ1-3; no clear D. Germline values: CDR1 GTSNPN, CDR2 SVGIG (reference sequence). V was cut by 5 bases and J by 0 bases, with 8 bases left in between. The CDR3 runs to 13 residues. In nucleotides, the CDR3 is TGTGCCTGGCGCAGGTACTCTGGAAACACCATATATTTT. Protein sequence: CAWRRYSGNTIYF.

The V and J genes are TRBV5-5 and TRBJ2-7, with 10 bases fitting TRBD2. Germline CDR1 SGHKS, CDR2 YYEKEE (reference sequence). CDR3 size: 16 residues. The junction had 5 bases not matched to a gene; V was cut back by 0 bases and J by 2 bases. The CDR3 reads CASSLDSSGGAYEQYF. As DNA, the CDR3 is TGTGCCAGCAGCTTGGATTCTAGCGGGGGTGCCTACGAGCAGTACTTC.

The chain links TRBV6-6 to TRBJ1-5; D uncertain. Germline CDR1 is MNHNY and CDR2 is SVGAGI (reference sequence). CDR3 length: 14 residues. V was cut by 0 bases and J by 2 bases, with 5 bases left in between. CDR3 nucleotide sequence: TGTGCCAGCAGTTACTCCGGGGGCAATCAGCCCCAGCATTTT. Amino acids: CASSYSGGNQPQHF.